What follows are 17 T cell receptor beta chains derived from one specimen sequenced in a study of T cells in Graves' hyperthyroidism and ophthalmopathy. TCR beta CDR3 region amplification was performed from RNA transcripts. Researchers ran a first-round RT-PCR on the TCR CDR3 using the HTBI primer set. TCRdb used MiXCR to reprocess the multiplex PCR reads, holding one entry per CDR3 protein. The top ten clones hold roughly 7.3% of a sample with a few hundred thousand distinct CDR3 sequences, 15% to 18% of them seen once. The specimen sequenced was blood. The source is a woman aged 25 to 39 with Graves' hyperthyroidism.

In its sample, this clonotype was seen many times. The chain's CDR3 is CASSLEIEQFF. The CDR3 nucleotides read TGTGCCAGCAGCTTAGAGATTGAGCAGTTCTTC. The chain links TRBV11-1 to TRBJ2-1, with D unclear. The V end was cut by 1 base, the J end by 9 bases, with 4 bases between. CDR1 and CDR2 (germline): SGHAT, FQDESV (reference sequence). The CDR3 totals 11 residues.

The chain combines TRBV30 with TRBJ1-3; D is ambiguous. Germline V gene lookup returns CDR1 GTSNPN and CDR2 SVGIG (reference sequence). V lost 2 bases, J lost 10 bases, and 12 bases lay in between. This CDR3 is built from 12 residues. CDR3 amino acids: CAWSLPFRTIYF. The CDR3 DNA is TGTGCCTGGAGTCTACCTTTTCGGACCATATATTTT.

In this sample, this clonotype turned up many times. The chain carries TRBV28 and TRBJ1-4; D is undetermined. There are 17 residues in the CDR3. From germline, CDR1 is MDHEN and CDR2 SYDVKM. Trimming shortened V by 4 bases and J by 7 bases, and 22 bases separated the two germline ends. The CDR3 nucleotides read TGTGCCAGCAGTTCTCAATACCACCTCGCAAAGGGTGAAAAACTGTTTTTT. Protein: CASSSQYHLAKGEKLFF.

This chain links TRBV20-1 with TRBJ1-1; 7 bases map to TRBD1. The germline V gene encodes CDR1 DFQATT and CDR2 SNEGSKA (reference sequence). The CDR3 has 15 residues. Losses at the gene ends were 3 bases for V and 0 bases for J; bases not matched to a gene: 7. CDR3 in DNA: TGCAGTGCTAGTCAGACAGGGAGGCTGAACACTGAAGCTTTCTTT. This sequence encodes CSASQTGRLNTEAFF.

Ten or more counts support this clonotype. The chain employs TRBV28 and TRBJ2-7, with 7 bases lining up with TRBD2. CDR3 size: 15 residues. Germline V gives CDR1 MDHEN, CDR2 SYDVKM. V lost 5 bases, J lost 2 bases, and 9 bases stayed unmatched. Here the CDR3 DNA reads TGTGCCAGCAGTACCCCGGGACTATTGCCCTACGAGCAGTACTTC. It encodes CASSTPGLLPYEQYF.

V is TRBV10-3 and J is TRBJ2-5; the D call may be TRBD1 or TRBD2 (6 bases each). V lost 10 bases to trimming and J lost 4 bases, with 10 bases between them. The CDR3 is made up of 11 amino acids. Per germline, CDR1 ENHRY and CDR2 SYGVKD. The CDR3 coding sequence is TGTGCCACAGGAGGGGGAGAGACCCAGTACTTC. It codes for CATGGGETQYF.

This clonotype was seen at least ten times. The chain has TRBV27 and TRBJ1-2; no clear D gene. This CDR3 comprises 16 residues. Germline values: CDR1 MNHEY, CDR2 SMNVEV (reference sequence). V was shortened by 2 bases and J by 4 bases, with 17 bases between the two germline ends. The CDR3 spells CASSLRWTSSGYGYTF. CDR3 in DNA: TGTGCCAGCAGTTTAAGATGGACCTCTAGTGGCTATGGCTACACCTTC.

The CDR3 reads CASSSGQGGFQPQHF. CDR3 coding DNA: TGTGCCAGCAGCAGCGGACAGGGTGGTTTTCAGCCCCAGCATTTT. The chain joins TRBV7-9 to TRBJ1-5; the match to TRBD1 covers 8 bases. V lost 5 bases to trimming and J lost 6 bases; unmatched junction nucleotides: 9. The CDR3 contains 15 residues. The germline V gene encodes CDR1 SEHNR and CDR2 FQNEAQ (reference sequence).

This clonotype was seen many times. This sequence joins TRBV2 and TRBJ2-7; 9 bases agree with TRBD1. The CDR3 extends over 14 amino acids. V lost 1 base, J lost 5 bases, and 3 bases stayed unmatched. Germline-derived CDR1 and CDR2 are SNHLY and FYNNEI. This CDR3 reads CASSEVQGADEQYF. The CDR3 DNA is TGTGCCAGCAGTGAAGTACAGGGGGCAGACGAGCAGTACTTC.

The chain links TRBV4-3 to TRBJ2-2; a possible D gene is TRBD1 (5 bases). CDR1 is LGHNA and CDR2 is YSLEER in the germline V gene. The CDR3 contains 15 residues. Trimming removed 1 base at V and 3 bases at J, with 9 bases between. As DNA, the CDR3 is TGCGCCAGCAGCCAAGTGTCAGGGCACACCGGGGAGCTGTTTTTT. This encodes CASSQVSGHTGELFF.

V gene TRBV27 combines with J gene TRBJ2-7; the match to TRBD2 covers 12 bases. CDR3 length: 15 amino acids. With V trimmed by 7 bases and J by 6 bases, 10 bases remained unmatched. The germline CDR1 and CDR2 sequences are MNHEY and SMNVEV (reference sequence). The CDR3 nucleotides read TGTGCCAGCAAACAAGGACTAGCGGGATCTAGCGAGCAGTACTTC. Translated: CASKQGLAGSSEQYF.

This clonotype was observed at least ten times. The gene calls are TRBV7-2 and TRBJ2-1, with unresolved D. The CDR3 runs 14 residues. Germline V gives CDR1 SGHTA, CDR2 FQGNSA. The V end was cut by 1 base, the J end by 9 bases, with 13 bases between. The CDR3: CASSLGGWVREQFF. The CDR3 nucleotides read TGTGCCAGCAGCTTAGGCGGTTGGGTTCGTGAGCAGTTCTTC.

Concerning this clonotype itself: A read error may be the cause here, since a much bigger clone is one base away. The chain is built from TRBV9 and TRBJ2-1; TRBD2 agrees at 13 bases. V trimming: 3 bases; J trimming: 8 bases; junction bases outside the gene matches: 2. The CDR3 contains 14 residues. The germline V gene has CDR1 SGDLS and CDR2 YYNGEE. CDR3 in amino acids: CASSATSGRDEQFF. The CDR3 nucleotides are TGTGCCAGCAGCGCAACTAGCGGGAGGGATGAGCAGTTCTTC.

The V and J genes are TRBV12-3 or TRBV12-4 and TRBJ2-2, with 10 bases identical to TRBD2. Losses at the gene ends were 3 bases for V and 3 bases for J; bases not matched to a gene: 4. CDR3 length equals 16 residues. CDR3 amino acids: CASSFGTSVYTGELFF. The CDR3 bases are TGTGCCAGCAGTTTCGGGACTAGCGTATACACCGGGGAGCTGTTTTTT.

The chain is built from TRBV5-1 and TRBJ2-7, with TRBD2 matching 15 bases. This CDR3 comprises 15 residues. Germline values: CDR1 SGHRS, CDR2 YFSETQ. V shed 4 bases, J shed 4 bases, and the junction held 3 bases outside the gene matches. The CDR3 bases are TGCGCCAGCAGCACGGGACTAGCGGGAGGATACGAGCAGTACTTC. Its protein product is CASSTGLAGGYEQYF.

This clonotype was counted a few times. The CDR3 coding sequence is TGTGCCAGCAGCCCCATACTAGCGGGAGCCTACAATGAGCAGTTCTTC. Its protein is CASSPILAGAYNEQFF. The chain joins TRBV4-2 to TRBJ2-1, with TRBD2 matching 11 bases. This CDR3 comprises 16 residues. V was clipped by 4 bases and J by 2 bases; unmatched bases: 4. Germline CDR1 is LGHNA and CDR2 is YNFKEQ.

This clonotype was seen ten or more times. The CDR3 spells CASSLRAGGPNYNEQFF. CDR3 nucleotide sequence: TGTGCCAGCAGCTTAAGAGCGGGAGGGCCAAATTACAATGAGCAGTTCTTC. The V call is TRBV7-6, the J call TRBJ2-1, with 10 bases that match TRBD2. CDR1 is SGHVS, CDR2 FNYEAQ, per germline. J gave up 4 bases and V 2 bases, and 8 bases lay outside the gene matches. This CDR3 has 17 residues.